The sequence of this TCR beta chain was determined in a study of lymphopenia after photon versus proton radiotherapy. TCRdb's table, derived via immunoSEQ multiplex PCR, lists solely in-frame clones and lacks some. The sample consists of roughly 4,400 clones, roughly 73% of them appearing once. Germline assignment: CDR1 MNHNY and CDR2 SVGAGI (reference sequence). The V gene end was trimmed by 4 bases and the J gene end by 3 bases; junction bases not matched to a gene: 6. The CDR3 totals 15 residues. This sample comprised peripheral blood, obtained from a patient treated with proton-based radiotherapy. The receptor was isolated from a man aged 80 or over with esophageal cancer. The chain employs TRBV6-6 and TRBJ2-7, with TRBD1 matching 10 bases. The CDR3 DNA is TGTGCCAGCAGTTCGCCGGGACAGGGGTTCTACGAGCAGTACTTC. Residues: CASSSPGQGFYEQYF.